This is a list of T cell receptor beta chains from one sample in a study of blood T cell repertoires in COVID-19. Profiling relied on immunoSEQ multiplex PCR, and the TCRdb table lists in-frame clones only, not all of them. The table lists approximately 130,000 clones, about 90% of them singletons, with less than 2.5% in the top ten. The sequencing input was peripheral blood. Receptor source: a man aged 45 to 65 with active COVID-19. Each CDR3 is given with its conserved first and last residue. The D gene is left open where the match is weak. Size tells how often a clone was seen (once, few, many) or the class of an expanded clone, and some rows leave it out.

clone size,V gene,D gene,J gene,CDR3 protein,CDR3 DNA
.,TRBV19,TRBD1,TRBJ1-2,CASRDRGRFWDNYGYTF,TGTGCCAGCCGGGACAGGGGGCGATTTTGGGATAACTATGGCTACACCTTC
.,TRBV3-1/TRBV3-2,.,TRBJ2-5,CASSHRGGMQTQYF,TGTGCCAGCAGCCATAGAGGGGGAATGCAGACCCAGTACTTC
.,TRBV5-1,TRBD1,TRBJ1-1,CASSLQGADEAFF,TGCGCCAGCAGCTTACAGGGGGCTGATGAAGCTTTCTTT
.,TRBV4-3,.,TRBJ1-6,CASSQDVTRNSPLHF,TGCGCCAGCAGCCAAGATGTTACCAGGAATTCACCCCTCCACTTT
few,TRBV5-5,.,TRBJ1-1,CASSPGGGVNTEAFF,TGTGCCAGCAGCCCCGGTGGGGGGGTGAACACTGAAGCTTTCTTT
.,TRBV12-5,.,TRBJ1-6,CASGPPGRDSPLHF,TGTGCTAGTGGTCCGCCGGGAAGGGATTCACCCCTCCACTTT
once,TRBV20-1,.,TRBJ2-3,CSVQGTQYF,TGCAGTGTCCAGGGTACGCAGTATTTT
.,TRBV18,.,TRBJ1-2,CASSPSRGGDGYTF,TGTGCCAGCTCACCCTCCCGGGGGGGAGATGGCTACACCTTC
few,TRBV4-1,TRBD1,TRBJ1-6,CASSQVGQGPENSPLHF,TGCGCCAGCAGCCAAGTGGGACAGGGGCCTGAGAATTCACCCCTCCACTTT
.,TRBV15,.,TRBJ2-7,CATSRDRGGYEQYF,TGTGCCACCAGCAGAGATAGGGGGGGCTACGAGCAGTACTTC
.,TRBV2,TRBD2,TRBJ2-7,CASTGGRGTNYEQYF,TGTGCCAGCACGGGGGGTCGGGGGACCAACTACGAGCAGTACTTC
.,TRBV5-1,TRBD1,TRBJ2-7,CASSEGQGTNEQYF,TGCGCCAGCAGCGAAGGACAGGGGACAAACGAGCAGTACTTC
.,TRBV15,.,TRBJ2-6,CATSSGPGTTGANVLTF,TGTGCCACCAGCAGCGGCCCAGGGACAACTGGGGCCAACGTCCTGACTTTC
.,TRBV5-4,TRBD2,TRBJ2-5,CASSLTTSGRLETQYF,TGTGCCAGCAGCTTGACGACTAGCGGGAGACTAGAGACCCAGTACTTC
.,TRBV4-3,.,TRBJ2-1,CASSQDTGSYNEQFF,TGCGCCAGCAGCCAAGACACAGGGTCCTACAATGAGCAGTTCTTC
.,TRBV15,.,TRBJ1-6,CATSREGGGGRVSYNSPLHF,TGTGCCACCAGCAGAGAAGGCGGTGGGGGGAGAGTGTCCTATAATTCACCCCTCCACTTT
.,TRBV7-9,.,TRBJ2-5,CASSPRGPETQYF,TGTGCCAGCAGCCCCCGTGGCCCCGAGACCCAGTACTTC
.,TRBV2,TRBD1,TRBJ2-3,CASKTGSGDTQYF,TGTGCCAGCAAGACAGGGTCGGGAGATACGCAGTATTTT
once,TRBV4-2,TRBD1,TRBJ2-2,CASSHLRQGGTGELFF,TGTGCCAGCAGCCATCTAAGACAGGGGGGGACCGGGGAGCTGTTTTTT
.,TRBV7-2,TRBD2,TRBJ2-3,CASSLQSGGATDTQYF,TGTGCCAGCAGCTTACAGAGCGGGGGGGCCACAGATACGCAGTATTTT
.,TRBV6-5,.,TRBJ1-5,CASTIGGAHQPQHF,TGTGCCAGCACTATAGGCGGGGCCCATCAGCCCCAGCATTTT
.,TRBV7-6,.,TRBJ2-6,CASSLASGVGNVLTF,TGTGCCAGCAGCTTAGCGTCGGGTGTGGGCAACGTCCTGACTTTC
once,TRBV4-2,.,TRBJ2-7,CASSKGSFGYEQYF,TGTGCCAGCAGCAAAGGGAGCTTTGGGTACGAGCAGTACTTC
.,TRBV9,TRBD1,TRBJ1-2,CASSVSPDRGHGYTF,TGTGCCAGCAGCGTAAGTCCGGACAGGGGACATGGCTACACCTTC
once,TRBV7-2,.,TRBJ2-3,CASSVVSADTQYF,TGTGCCAGCAGCGTAGTCAGCGCAGATACGCAGTATTTT
.,TRBV5-1,TRBD1,TRBJ1-2,CASSPFDRDRQEGYTF,TGCGCCAGCAGCCCTTTCGATAGGGACAGACAGGAAGGCTACACCTTC
.,TRBV3-1/TRBV3-2,TRBD1,TRBJ1-2,CASSQNRDRSYSRHGYTF,TGTGCCAGCAGCCAAAACCGGGACAGGAGTTATTCTCGGCATGGCTACACCTTC
.,TRBV9,TRBD2,TRBJ2-1,CASSLGLAGGLSSYNEQFF,TGTGCCAGCAGCTTGGGACTAGCGGGGGGCCTGAGCTCCTACAATGAGCAGTTCTTC
.,TRBV7-6,TRBD1,TRBJ1-1,CASSLNRGTRNTEAFF,TGTGCCAGCAGCTTAAACAGGGGGACCAGGAACACTGAAGCTTTCTTT
.,TRBV2,.,TRBJ1-5,CASSEGTRNNQPQHF,TGTGCCAGCAGTGAAGGGACAAGAAACAATCAGCCCCAGCATTTT
.,TRBV5-6,.,TRBJ2-3,CASARDTDTQYF,TGTGCCAGCGCTAGAGACACAGATACGCAGTATTTT
.,TRBV12-3/TRBV12-4,TRBD1,TRBJ1-2,CASRVGGNYGYTF,TGTGCCAGCAGGGTAGGGGGCAACTATGGCTACACCTTC
.,TRBV11-1,.,TRBJ2-3,CASSADRFSTDTQYF,TGTGCCAGCAGCGCAGACAGGTTTAGCACAGATACGCAGTATTTT
.,TRBV6-4,.,TRBJ1-4,CASSDSRGEKLFF,TGTGCCAGCAGTGACTCGAGGGGGGAAAAACTGTTTTTT
.,TRBV21-1,.,TRBJ1-3,CASTRGRGQGNTIYF,TGTGCCAGCACCAGGGGCAGGGGGCAGGGAAACACCATATATTTT